Below are 29 T cell receptor beta chains sequenced from a single sample in a study of blood T cell repertoires in COVID-19. Only in-frame clones appear in the TCRdb table, and some are missing; sequencing was by immunoSEQ multiplex PCR. The table shows about 250,000 clones, with 85% occurring only once. Sequenced: peripheral blood. Source of these receptors: a woman aged 60 to 75 with active or convalescent COVID-19.

This clone was recorded a few times. This chain joins TRBV30 and TRBJ1-2, with TRBD1 as a possible D gene (6 bases). Germline V gene data show CDR1 as GTSNPN and CDR2 as SVGIG (reference sequence). V was cut by 0 bases and J by 8 bases, with 10 bases left in between. The CDR3 loop spans 12 amino acids. CDR3 DNA sequence: TGTGCCTGGAGTGTGTACAGGGAAGGCTACACCTTC. This sequence encodes CAWSVYREGYTF.

This chain links TRBV7-3 with TRBJ1-1, with TRBD1 matching 12 bases. There are 17 residues in the CDR3. Germline values: CDR1 SGHTA, CDR2 FQGTGA. The J segment lost 2 bases and the V segment lost 5 bases, leaving 9 bases of the junction unmatched. The CDR3, as DNA: TGTGCCAGCAGCCCCCACGGGACAGGGGGCGGAAACACTGAAGCTTTCTTT. Protein product: CASSPHGTGGGNTEAFF.

The J gene is TRBJ1-2, the V gene TRBV18; unclear D gene. The CDR3 length is 16 residues. Germline CDR1 and CDR2: KGHSH and LQKENI. Trimming cost V 6 bases and J 1 base, with 18 bases left between them. Written as DNA, the CDR3 is TGTGCCAGCTCCCCTAGCTCGACGGAACTTAACTATGGCTACACCTTC. Residues: CASSPSSTELNYGYTF.

The chain employs TRBV28 and TRBJ2-1, with D tentatively TRBD1 (5 bases). V was cut by 6 bases and J by 10 bases, with 10 bases left in between. The CDR3 is 11 residues long. Germline CDR1 is MDHEN and CDR2 is SYDVKM. CDR3 sequence (DNA): TGTGCCAGCAGACAAAACAGGGAGCAGTTCTTC. It is translated as CASRQNREQFF.

The V and J genes are TRBV23-1 and TRBJ1-1, with 7 bases matching TRBD1. TRBV23-1 is annotated as an ORF whose role is uncertain. Trimming cost V 6 bases and J 0 bases; bases outside gene matches: 10. CDR3 size: 16 residues. The CDR3 DNA sequence: TGCGCCAGCAGCGCCGGGACAGCATATATGAACACTGAAGCTTTCTTT. Translating gives CASSAGTAYMNTEAFF.

The chain recombines TRBV28 with TRBJ1-2, with TRBD1 matching over 9 bases. The CDR3 is made up of 13 amino acids. CDR1 and CDR2 (germline): MDHEN, SYDVKM. V trimming: 2 bases; J trimming: 6 bases; junction bases outside the gene matches: 1. The CDR3 DNA reads as TGTGCCAGCAGTTTAACAGGGGGCCATGGCTACACCTTC. This codes for CASSLTGGHGYTF.

As concerns this clone: Other nucleotide sequences from this sample produce the same CDR3. The chain employs TRBV12-3 or TRBV12-4 and TRBJ1-1; 9 bases line up with TRBD1. The junction had 2 bases not matched to a gene; V was cut back by 3 bases and J by 6 bases. The CDR3 contains 13 residues. CDR3 bases: TGTGCCAGCAGTTTGGGACAGGGAGCTGAAGCTTTCTTT. Encoded protein: CASSLGQGAEAFF.

This clone appeared a few times. J is TRBJ2-3 and V is TRBV2; D is unresolved. Germline CDR1 reads SNHLY; CDR2 reads FYNNEI. The CDR3 contains 13 residues. Trimming removed 6 bases at V and 2 bases at J, with 9 bases between. CDR3 DNA: TGTGCCAGCAGGCGGCACACCACAGATACGCAGTATTTT. Residues: CASRRHTTDTQYF.

The CDR3 sequence: CSVSSAAGGPGEQYF. For the CDR3, the DNA is TGCAGCGTTAGCAGTGCGGCGGGAGGGCCTGGCGAGCAGTACTTC. The rearrangement joins TRBV29-1 to TRBJ2-7, with 9 nucleotides matching TRBD2. V lost 5 bases and J lost 6; bases outside the gene matches: 14. The CDR3 is 15 residues long. Looked up from germline, CDR1 is SQVTM and CDR2 is ANQGSEA.

This rearrangement joins TRBV15 to TRBJ2-5; TRBD2 matches 10 bases. Trimming at V came to 0 bases and at J to 2 bases, leaving 6 bases not matched to a gene. The CDR3 loop spans 17 amino acids. Per germline, CDR1 LNHNV and CDR2 YYDKDF (reference sequence). As DNA, the CDR3 is TGTGCCACCAGCAGAGATGGAGGACTAGCGGAACAAGAGACCCAGTACTTC. This translates into CATSRDGGLAEQETQYF.

This clone has ten or more counts. The CDR3 DNA reads as TGTGCCAGCATCGGGACAGGGGGCACCGGGGAGCTGTTTTTT. It yields the protein CASIGTGGTGELFF. This chain uses TRBV7-9 with TRBJ2-2; TRBD1 matches 11 bases. With 7 bases clipped from V and 4 bases from J, the junction kept 2 bases outside the gene matches. The length of the CDR3 is 14 residues. Germline loops: CDR1 SEHNR, CDR2 FQNEAQ (reference sequence).

The rearrangement joins TRBV30 to TRBJ2-5, with D tentatively TRBD2 (6 bases). Looked up from germline, CDR1 is GTSNPN and CDR2 is SVGIG (reference sequence). The CDR3 contains 15 residues. V was cut by 3 bases and J by 2 bases, with 16 bases left in between. The CDR3 DNA is TGTGCCTGGAGCCGGGGGATCGAGGCGCAAGAGACCCAGTACTTC. Its protein is CAWSRGIEAQETQYF.

The chain carries TRBV5-1 and TRBJ2-6; D uncertain. Germline V gene sequence: CDR1 SGHRS, CDR2 YFSETQ. V was pared by 4 bases and J by 7 bases, with 15 bases between. The CDR3 extends over 15 amino acids. Written as DNA, the CDR3 is TGCGCCAGCAGCCGCGCGGCTACCGGAGCCAACGTCCTGACTTTC. Protein: CASSRAATGANVLTF.

Many counts were recorded for this clone. The genes are TRBV30 and TRBJ1-1; 12 bases are shared with TRBD1. Germline V lookup: CDR1 GTSNPN, CDR2 SVGIG (reference sequence). Trimming removed 2 bases from V and 7 bases from J; junction bases left unmatched: 5. The CDR3 sequence is 14 residues long. In DNA form, the CDR3 reads TGTGCCTGGAGTCGGGACAGGGGGCTGGATGAAGCTTTCTTT. It encodes CAWSRDRGLDEAFF.

This clone was recorded a few times. The chain links TRBV6-5 to TRBJ2-7; 7 bases are shared with TRBD2. Germline-derived CDR1 and CDR2 are MNHEY and SVGAGI. V shed 6 bases and J 4 bases; nucleotides not matched to a gene: 9. There are 14 residues in the CDR3. The CDR3 loop reads CASRPGGSKYEQYF. The CDR3 nucleotides read TGTGCCAGCAGGCCAGGCGGGAGTAAGTACGAGCAGTACTTC.

In DNA, the CDR3 is TGCGCCAGCAGCCAAGGCCAACAGGGGATGGGGGAGACCCAGTACTTC. Its protein is CASSQGQQGMGETQYF. The gene calls are TRBV4-1 and TRBJ2-5; 7 nucleotides line up with TRBD1. CDR1 and CDR2 (germline): MGHRA, YSYEKL. The V segment lost 1 base and the J segment 5 bases; nucleotides outside the gene matches: 10. The CDR3 contains 16 residues.

This rearrangement joins TRBV25-1 to TRBJ1-3; D unclear. The V end was cut by 4 bases, the J end by 0 bases, with 4 bases between. This CDR3 contains 13 residues. In germline, CDR1 is MGHDK, CDR2 SYGVNS. DNA for the CDR3: TGTGCCAGCAGTGTCCGCTCTGGAAACACCATATATTTT. Its translation: CASSVRSGNTIYF.

The rearrangement joins TRBV5-4 to TRBJ2-5; D perhaps matches TRBD1 (5 bases). This CDR3 contains 13 residues. CDR1 and CDR2 from the germline V gene are SGHNT and YYREEE (reference sequence). V gave up 4 bases and J gave up 0 bases, with 7 bases separating them. The CDR3 sequence: CASSADNQETQYF. CDR3 coding DNA: TGTGCCAGCAGCGCGGACAACCAAGAGACCCAGTACTTC.

As for this clone: Different DNA sequences within this sample yield the same CDR3. The rearrangement links TRBV11-3 to TRBJ1-1; 7 nucleotides line up with TRBD1. J was trimmed by 1 base and V by 4 bases; bases with no gene match: 3. The CDR3 is 14 residues long. Germline V gene data show CDR1 as SGHNT and CDR2 as YENEEA. The CDR3 loop reads CASSSSGGNTEAFF. DNA for the CDR3: TGTGCCAGCAGCTCATCAGGGGGGAACACTGAAGCTTTCTTT.

The chain uses TRBV16 and TRBJ1-2; D is undetermined. Trimming removed 0 bases at V and 0 bases at J, with 5 bases between. CDR3 length: 14 residues. The germline CDR1 and CDR2 sequences are KGHSY and FQNENV. CDR3 nucleotides: TGTGCCAGCAGCCAATCGCGGACTAACTATGGCTACACCTTC. It encodes CASSQSRTNYGYTF.

The chain joins TRBV11-3 to TRBJ2-1, with TRBD2 as a possible D gene (6 bases). V was cut by 1 base and J by 2 bases, with 6 bases left in between. CDR3 length: 14 amino acids. CDR1 is SGHNT and CDR2 is YENEEA in the germline V gene. CDR3 DNA: TGTGCCAGCAGCTTAGCGGGGGCCTACAATGAGCAGTTCTTC. Translating gives CASSLAGAYNEQFF.

V is TRBV20-1 and J is TRBJ1-2; 8 nucleotides agree with TRBD1. This CDR3 region has 13 residues. The trim removed 3 bases at V and 2 bases at J, leaving 2 bases unmatched. Germline CDR1 DFQATT, CDR2 SNEGSKA (reference sequence). The CDR3, as DNA: TGCAGTGCTAGTACAGGGGGAAACTATGGCTACACCTTC. This gives the protein CSASTGGNYGYTF.

The V and J genes are TRBV15 and TRBJ2-7; TRBD1 matches at 12 bases. Germline lookup yields CDR1 LNHNV and CDR2 YYDKDF (reference sequence). The CDR3 runs 18 residues. Trimming took 5 bases from V and 3 from J; bases not matched to a gene: 14. CDR3: CATSGGRGGDRGLYEQYF. The CDR3 DNA is TGTGCCACCAGCGGCGGCAGAGGTGGGGACAGGGGGCTCTACGAGCAGTACTTC.

This clone occurred a few times. V is TRBV6-6 and J is TRBJ2-7; D is perhaps TRBD1 (7 bases). V lost 6 bases to trimming and J lost 2 bases, with 14 bases between them. The CDR3 spans 14 residues. Per the germline V gene, CDR1 is MNHNY and CDR2 is SVGAGI (reference sequence). This CDR3 is CASRRTGGAYEQYV. The CDR3 DNA follows: TGTGCCAGCAGAAGGACAGGAGGGGCCTACGAGCAGTACGTC.

The chain employs TRBV6-2 or TRBV6-3 and TRBJ1-5, with D unresolved. The CDR3 is 16 residues long. Germline V gene lookup returns CDR1 MNHEY and CDR2 SVGEGT. Trimming stripped 5 bases from V and 5 bases from J, with 19 bases between. The CDR3 is CASSNPGLEEYQPQHF. As DNA, the CDR3 is TGTGCCAGCAGTAACCCTGGACTGGAGGAGTATCAGCCCCAGCATTTT.

V is TRBV7-9 and J is TRBJ1-1, with 11 bases that match TRBD1. J was trimmed by 3 bases and V by 5 bases; bases with no gene match: 2. Germline V gene lookup returns CDR1 SEHNR and CDR2 FQNEAQ (reference sequence). This CDR3 has 14 amino acids. CDR3 coding DNA: TGTGCCAGCAGCCTGGGACAGGGGGACACTGAAGCTTTCTTT. Its protein is CASSLGQGDTEAFF.

This clone was detected only once. The V and J genes are TRBV2 and TRBJ2-3; TRBD2 is a possible D gene (5 bases). CDR1 SNHLY and CDR2 FYNNEI come from the germline V gene. Trimming took 5 bases from V and 0 from J, leaving 9 bases between them. This CDR3 has 14 amino acids. The CDR3 nucleotides read TGTGCCAGCAGTACCGGGATTAGCACAGATACGCAGTATTTT. Translating gives CASSTGISTDTQYF.

The CDR3 region has the DNA TGTGCCAGCAGCCCTACGGCGGCGGGCAAGGATACGCAGTATTTT. Amino acid sequence: CASSPTAAGKDTQYF. This chain links TRBV5-6 with TRBJ2-3; a possible D gene is TRBD2 (5 bases). Germline V gives CDR1 SGHDT, CDR2 YYEEEE. The CDR3 runs to 15 residues. V was trimmed by 4 bases and J by 6 bases, leaving 18 bases between them.

This clone was seen a single time. The J gene is TRBJ1-6, the V gene TRBV27, with D possibly being TRBD1 (6 bases). The germline V gene encodes CDR1 MNHEY and CDR2 SMNVEV (reference sequence). Between the trimmed V and J ends, which lost 1 base and 4 bases, there was a span of 14 bases. The CDR3 covers 17 residues. CDR3 in amino acids: CASSLLGAQGYNSPLHF. The CDR3 DNA reads TGTGCCAGCAGTTTATTGGGGGCTCAGGGGTATAATTCACCCCTCCACTTT.